This T cell receptor (beta chain) was identified during a study of control samples from healthy donors and cancer patients. Only in-frame clones appear in the TCRdb table, and some are missing; sequencing was by immunoSEQ multiplex PCR. Of 70,000 to 85,000 clones detected, 65% to 90% appear once; the ten largest clones hold approximately 10%. This TCR was sampled from a man aged 55 to 69 with head and neck cancer. The sequenced sample consisted of PBMCs.

This CDR3 reads CAYYRGPGANVLTF. CDR3 in DNA: TGTGCCTACTATAGGGGGCCGGGGGCCAACGTCCTGACTTTC. V is TRBV30 and J is TRBJ2-6; 7 bases are shared with TRBD1. The V gene end was trimmed by 7 bases and the J gene end by 4 bases; junction bases not matched to a gene: 7. CDR3 length: 14 amino acids. The germline V gene has CDR1 GTSNPN and CDR2 SVGIG (reference sequence).